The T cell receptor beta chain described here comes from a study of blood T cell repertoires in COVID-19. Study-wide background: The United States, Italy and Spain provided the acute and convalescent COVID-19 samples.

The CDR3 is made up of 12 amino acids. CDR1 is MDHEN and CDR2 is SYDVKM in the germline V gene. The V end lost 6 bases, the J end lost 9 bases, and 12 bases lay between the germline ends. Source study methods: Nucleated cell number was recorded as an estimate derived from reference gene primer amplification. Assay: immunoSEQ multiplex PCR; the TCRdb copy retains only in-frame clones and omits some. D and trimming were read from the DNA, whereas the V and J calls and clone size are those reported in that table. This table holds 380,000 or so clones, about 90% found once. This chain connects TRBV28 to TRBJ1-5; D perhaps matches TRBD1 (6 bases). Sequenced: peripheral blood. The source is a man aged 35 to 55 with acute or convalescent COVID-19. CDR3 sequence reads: CASRGTGLPQHF. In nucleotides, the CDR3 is TGTGCCAGCAGGGGAACAGGGCTGCCCCAGCATTTT.